This T cell receptor beta chain was captured in a study of technical replicates of blood from a few donors. With V trimmed by 4 bases and J by 3 bases, 9 bases remained unmatched. There are 16 residues in the CDR3. Measured with immunoSEQ multiplex PCR; TCRdb has only the in-frame clones, and not every one. This sample yields about 91,000 clones, of which roughly 92% are seen a single time; under 0.3% belongs to the top ten. This chain joins TRBV23-1 and TRBJ2-1; 7 nucleotides line up with TRBD1. TRBV23-1 belongs to the ORF category, with a function that is uncertain. This sequence was found in a human donor in good health. Material for sequencing was T cells isolated from PBMCs. As DNA, the CDR3 is TGCGCCAGCAGTCGTCCTAACCGGGACAGCTACAATGAGCAGTTCTTC. It translates to CASSRPNRDSYNEQFF.